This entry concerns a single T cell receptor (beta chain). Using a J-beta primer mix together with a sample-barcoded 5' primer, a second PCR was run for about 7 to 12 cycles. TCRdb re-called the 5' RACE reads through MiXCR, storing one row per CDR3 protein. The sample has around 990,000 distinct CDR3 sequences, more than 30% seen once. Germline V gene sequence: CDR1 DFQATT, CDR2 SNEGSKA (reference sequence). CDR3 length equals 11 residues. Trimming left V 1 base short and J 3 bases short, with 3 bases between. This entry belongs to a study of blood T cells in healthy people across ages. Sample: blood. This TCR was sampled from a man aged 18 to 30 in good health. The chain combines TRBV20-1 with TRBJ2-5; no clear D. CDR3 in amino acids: CSARVEETQYF. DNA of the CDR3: TGCAGTGCTAGAGTTGAAGAGACCCAGTACTTC.